Given below is one TCR beta chain in context. Its antigen is not identified. The V end was cut by 0 bases, the J end by 5 bases, with 13 bases between. Germline CDR1 and CDR2: LGHNT and FRNRAP. This CDR3 contains 15 residues. The source of the sample is a study of PD-1 blockade in classical Hodgkin lymphoma. Study overall: With a 2-week interval, patients received intravenous nivolumab at 3 mg/kg.

Findings and caveats of the study: It was reported that newly diagnosed patients had less baseline TCR diversity than healthy donors. Newly diagnosed and completely responding patients shared comparable baseline diversity.

Described time point: cycle 4 day 1 (C4D1), after less than 7 weeks of nivolumab. Autologous stem cell transplantation was followed by relapse in every patient, and brentuximab vedotin exposure varied. Sequencing was performed with immunoSEQ multiplex PCR; in TCRdb, only in-frame clones are kept and a portion is missing. This repertoire shows fewer than 55,000 clones, just under 80% found once; its top ten account for 30% to 45%. Specimen: peripheral blood mononuclear cells (PBMCs), collected before the fourth cycle of nivolumab. This sequence joins TRBV12-5 and TRBJ1-1, with D hard to call. The sequence derives from a human donor with classical Hodgkin lymphoma. The CDR3 sequence: CASGLVQGSGTEAFF. Here the CDR3 DNA reads TGTGCTAGTGGTTTGGTACAAGGGTCGGGGACTGAAGCTTTCTTT.